This T cell receptor (beta chain) was sequenced for a study of tumour-infiltrating T cells in Burkitt lymphoma. At the level of the study: This cohort included all epidemiological subtypes of Burkitt lymphoma. Productive clonality predicted overall and progression-free survival.

Germline loops: CDR1 LGHNA, CDR2 YNFKEQ. After removal of 0 bases from V and 4 bases from J, the junction contained 6 bases not matched to a gene. This CDR3 spans 17 amino acids. Overall study findings and caveats: Public clonotypes, several, appeared across numerous Burkitt lymphoma patients.

Data came from immunoSEQ multiplex PCR; TCRdb stores just in-frame clones and leaves some out. The data hold tens of thousands of clones, with roughly 30% observed a single time. This clone was recorded a few times. The antigen remains undetermined. This chain joins TRBV4-2 and TRBJ2-2; TRBD2 aligns across 9 bases. The clonotype originates from a human donor with Burkitt lymphoma. Sequencing was performed on tumor tissue. CDR3 nucleotides: TGTGCCAGCAGCCAAGATTGGAGCGGGGGGTTCACCGGGGAGCTGTTTTTT. Its translation is CASSQDWSGGFTGELFF.